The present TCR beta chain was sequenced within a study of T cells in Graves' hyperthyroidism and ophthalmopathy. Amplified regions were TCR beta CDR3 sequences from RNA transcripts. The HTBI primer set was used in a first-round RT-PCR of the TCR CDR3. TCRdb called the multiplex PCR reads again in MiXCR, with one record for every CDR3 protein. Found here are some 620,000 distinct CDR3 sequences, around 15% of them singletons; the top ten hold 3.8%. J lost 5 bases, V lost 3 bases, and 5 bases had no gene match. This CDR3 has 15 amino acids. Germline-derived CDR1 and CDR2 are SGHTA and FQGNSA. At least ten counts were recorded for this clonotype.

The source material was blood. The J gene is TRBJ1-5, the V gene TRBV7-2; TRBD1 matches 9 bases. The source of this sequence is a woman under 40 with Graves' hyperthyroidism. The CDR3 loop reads CASSLEDRGDQPQHF. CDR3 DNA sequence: TGTGCCAGCAGCTTGGAGGACAGGGGTGATCAGCCCCAGCATTTT.